Following are 23 T cell receptor beta chains from one sample sequenced in a study of regulatory T cells in long-lasting Graves disease. As for time point: newly diagnosed GD, antithyroid drugs for less than 3 months. Isolated PBMC RNA provided the starting material for the TCR library. The authors built TCR beta libraries using iRepertoire HTBI primers and Arm-PCR of CDR3 regions. Via MiXCR, TCRdb re-called the multiplex PCR reads, giving one row per CDR3 protein. The profile shows about 400,000 distinct CDR3 sequences, roughly 16% of them singletons. These data were also reused for a study on T cells in Graves' hyperthyroidism and ophthalmopathy.

The sample was peripheral blood mononuclear cells (PBMCs), taken at new diagnosis, from a patient treated with antithyroid drugs. Receptors were obtained from a woman aged 18-29 years with Graves disease.

This clonotype was counted many times. The chain employs TRBV3-1 and TRBJ2-5; D might be TRBD1 (5 bases). With 5 bases removed from V and 5 bases from J, the gap between germline ends came to 6 bases. This CDR3 contains 11 residues. The germline gives CDR1 LGHDT, CDR2 YNNKEL (reference sequence). In nucleotides, the CDR3 is TGTGCCAGCAGCTACAGGGAGACCCAGTACTTC. Translated: CASSYRETQYF.

Ten or more counts support this clonotype. The V call is TRBV19, the J call TRBJ2-3, with TRBD2 identical over 7 bases. From germline, CDR1 is LNHDA and CDR2 SQIVND (reference sequence). This CDR3 comprises 16 residues. V lost 7 bases to trimming and J lost 1 base; unmatched junction nucleotides: 11. The CDR3 loop reads CASTNEAGLRTDTQYF. The CDR3 nucleotides read TGTGCCAGTACCAATGAAGCGGGGCTTCGCACAGATACGCAGTATTTT. The variable domain in full, completed from reference TRBV19 and TRBJ2-3, reads DGGITQSPKYLFRKEGQNVTLSCEQNLNHDAMYWYRQDPGQGLRLIYYSQIVNDFQKGDIAEGYSVSREKKESFPLTVTSAQKNPTAFYLCASTNEAGLRTDTQYFGPGTRLTVL.

This clonotype was detected a few times. V gene TRBV30 combines with J gene TRBJ1-3, with D possibly matching TRBD1 (5 bases). This CDR3 contains 18 residues. Per germline, CDR1 GTSNPN and CDR2 SVGIG (reference sequence). V was shortened by 4 bases and J by 8 bases, with 30 bases between the two germline ends. CDR3 bases: TGTGCCTGGACCGGTCTACGTAGGGGTTCCCTCGTAGTAGACACCATATATTTT. Protein product: CAWTGLRRGSLVVDTIYF.

This sequence joins TRBV7-9 and TRBJ2-7; weak D call: TRBD1 (6 bases). Germline V CDR1 and CDR2: SEHNR, FQNEAQ (reference sequence). V lost 4 bases and J 2 bases, leaving 12 bases between the germline ends. The CDR3 is 14 amino acids. The CDR3 DNA sequence: TGTGCCAGCAGCTCAGAGGACAGTCCCTACGAGCAGTACTTC. Residues: CASSSEDSPYEQYF. Drawing the rest from reference TRBV7-9 and TRBJ2-7, the complete variable domain is DTGVSQNPRHKITKRGQNVTFRCDPISEHNRLYWYRQTLGQGPEFLTYFQNEAQLEKSRLLSDRFSAERPKGSFSTLEIQRTEQGDSAMYLCASSSEDSPYEQYFGPGTRLTVT.

This clonotype was seen ten or more times. The chain employs TRBV15 and TRBJ2-7; no clear D gene. Trimming pared 4 bases from V and 3 bases from J, leaving 10 bases between. In germline, CDR1 is LNHNV, CDR2 YYDKDF (reference sequence). CDR3 length: 13 amino acids. CDR3: CATSTDTRYEQYF. The DNA for the CDR3 is TGTGCCACCAGCACCGACACCCGCTACGAGCAGTACTTC.

Of note for this clonotype: This sequence may be a read error, since a much larger clone differs from it by one base. This sequence joins TRBV3-1 and TRBJ2-2; D is possibly TRBD1 or TRBD2 (6 bases each). Germline CDR1 is LGHDT and CDR2 is YNNKEL (reference sequence). The CDR3 contains 15 residues. CDR3 coding DNA: TGTGCCAGCAGCCAATTCCCCGGGGGCACCGGGGAGCTGCTTTTT. It specifies CASSQFPGGTGELLF.

The chain couples TRBV5-1 to TRBJ2-7, with a weak D call TRBD1 (5 bases). The V end lost 7 bases, the J end lost 2 bases, and 19 bases lay between the germline ends. Per the germline V gene, CDR1 is SGHRS and CDR2 is YFSETQ. The CDR3 has 15 amino acids. This CDR3 reads CASGEETVGPYEQYF. CDR3 nucleotide sequence: TGCGCCAGCGGCGAGGAGACAGTGGGGCCCTACGAGCAGTACTTC.

This clonotype was detected many times. The chain has TRBV30 and TRBJ2-5; D might be TRBD1 (5 bases). The CDR3 is made up of 12 amino acids. V was shortened by 2 bases and J by 2 bases, with 6 bases between the two germline ends. From germline, CDR1 is GTSNPN and CDR2 SVGIG (reference sequence). The CDR3 DNA reads as TGTGCCTGGAGTCCAGGGCAAGAGACCCAGTACTTC. It yields the protein CAWSPGQETQYF.

The genes are TRBV7-9 and TRBJ1-1, with a tentative D call TRBD1 (5 bases). Per the germline V gene, CDR1 is SEHNR and CDR2 is FQNEAQ (reference sequence). V lost 5 bases and J lost 0, with 16 bases in between. The CDR3 runs 16 residues. Here the CDR3 reads CASSPDFGALNTEAFF. For the CDR3, the DNA is TGTGCCAGCAGCCCCGATTTCGGGGCACTGAACACTGAAGCTTTCTTT.

This clonotype turned up a few times. The V and J genes are TRBV29-1 and TRBJ2-7; no definite D call. Trimming took 7 bases from V and 0 from J, leaving 7 bases between them. CDR3 length equals 11 residues. Germline lookup yields CDR1 SQVTM and CDR2 ANQGSEA. CDR3 sequence (DNA): TGCAGCGGTCGGAGCTCCTACGAGCAGTACTTC. It encodes CSGRSSYEQYF.

The CDR3 nucleotides are TGTGCCAGCAGCTTTACCGGGACTTTGGGCGAGCAGTACTTC. It yields the protein CASSFTGTLGEQYF. The gene calls are TRBV7-3 and TRBJ2-7, with a tentative D call TRBD2 (6 bases). The length of the CDR3 is 14 residues. The germline gives CDR1 SGHTA, CDR2 FQGTGA. V lost 3 bases, J lost 6 bases, and 15 bases lay in between. Drawing the rest from reference TRBV7-3 and TRBJ2-7, the complete variable domain is GAGVSQTPSNKVTEKGKYVELRCDPISGHTALYWYRQSLGQGPEFLIYFQGTGAADDSGLPNDRFFAVRPEGSVSTLKIQRTERGDSAVYLCASSFTGTLGEQYFGPGTRLTVT.

This clonotype showed up many times. CDR3 DNA sequence: TGTGCCAGCAAGGGACTATCTGGCTACACCTTC. Translated, it gives CASKGLSGYTF. This rearrangement joins TRBV27 to TRBJ1-2, with a tentative D call TRBD1 (5 bases). Germline V gives CDR1 MNHEY, CDR2 SMNVEV (reference sequence). This CDR3 region has 11 residues. V lost 7 bases to trimming and J lost 7 bases, with 10 bases between them.

This clonotype appeared many times. V is TRBV18 and J is TRBJ2-4, with D perhaps assigned TRBD1 or TRBD2 (5 bases each). The CDR3 sequence is 15 residues long. V dropped 2 bases and J dropped 7 bases, with 15 bases sitting between them. Germline lookup yields CDR1 KGHSH and CDR2 LQKENI. CDR3 sequence: CASSPFRDLNNIQYF. In DNA form, the CDR3 reads TGTGCCAGCTCACCATTCCGGGACCTCAACAACATTCAGTACTTC.

This clonotype occurred a few times. Just one base apart from a much larger clone, this may be a read error. The chain joins TRBV24-1 to TRBJ1-1; D is possibly TRBD1 (5 bases). There are 13 residues in the CDR3. CDR1 and CDR2 (germline): KGHDR, SFDVKD. Between the trimmed V and J ends, which lost 1 base and 4 bases, there was a span of 6 bases. This CDR3 is CATSDFGGTEAFF. As DNA, the CDR3 is TGTGCCACCAGTGATTTCGGGGGCACTGAAGCTTTCTTT.

Only a few counts were recorded for this clonotype. CDR3 in amino acids: CSVGENTEAFF. The CDR3 DNA is TGCAGCGTGGGTGAAAACACTGAAGCTTTCTTT. J is TRBJ1-1 and V is TRBV29-1; D gene unclear. Germline CDR1 is SQVTM and CDR2 is ANQGSEA. CDR3 length: 11 amino acids. V was trimmed by 6 bases and J by 2 bases, leaving 7 bases between them.

This clonotype has more than one count but fewer than ten. This chain joins TRBV5-1 and TRBJ2-7, with D possibly called TRBD1 or TRBD2 (5 bases each). This CDR3 is built from 15 residues. V dropped 4 bases and J dropped 3 bases, with 17 bases sitting between them. The V gene's germline CDR1 is SGHRS and CDR2 YFSETQ. Written as DNA, the CDR3 is TGCGCCAGCAGCCCCGCCGGGACCGCAAACTACGAGCAGTACTTC. This sequence encodes CASSPAGTANYEQYF.

This clonotype was seen more than once but under ten times. The gene calls are TRBV7-9 and TRBJ1-2; D gene unclear. Trimming cost V 2 bases and J 0 bases, with 7 bases left between them. Germline V gene data show CDR1 as SEHNR and CDR2 as FQNEAQ (reference sequence). This CDR3 comprises 14 residues. The CDR3 sequence: CASSLTGTNYGYTF. CDR3 DNA: TGTGCCAGCAGCTTAACCGGAACTAACTATGGCTACACCTTC.

The genes are TRBV27 and TRBJ2-5; no definite D call. Germline V gene sequence: CDR1 MNHEY, CDR2 SMNVEV (reference sequence). The CDR3 is 12 amino acids. V was trimmed by 5 bases and J by 2 bases, leaving 6 bases between them. CDR3 sequence reads: CASSALQETQYF. CDR3 bases: TGTGCCAGCAGTGCCCTGCAAGAGACCCAGTACTTC.

This clonotype was recorded many times. V gene TRBV11-2 combines with J gene TRBJ2-1; D ambiguous. V was pared by 0 bases and J by 7 bases, with 10 bases between. This CDR3 spans 14 amino acids. CDR1 and CDR2 from the germline V gene are SGHAT and FQNNGV. The CDR3 DNA follows: TGTGCCAGCAGCTTAGAGTTGGTCGGGAATGAGCAGTTCTTC. Translation: CASSLELVGNEQFF.

At least ten counts were recorded for this clonotype. V gene TRBV7-9 combines with J gene TRBJ2-2, with D tentatively TRBD1 or TRBD2 (5 bases each). Trimming took 4 bases from V and 5 from J, leaving 14 bases between them. The CDR3 totals 15 residues. Germline V gives CDR1 SEHNR, CDR2 FQNEAQ (reference sequence). The CDR3, as DNA: TGTGCCAGCAGCTCAATGGGCAGGGAGACCGGGGAGCTGTTTTTT. This gives the protein CASSSMGRETGELFF.

The sample holds many counts of this clonotype. The chain employs TRBV5-6 and TRBJ2-2, with TRBD2 matching over 9 bases. Germline V CDR1 and CDR2: SGHDT, YYEEEE. J lost 1 base, V lost 3 bases, and 4 bases had no gene match. The CDR3 loop spans 16 amino acids. As DNA, the CDR3 is TGTGCCAGCAGCTCGGGACTAGCTGTGAACACCGGGGAGCTGTTTTTT. This gives the protein CASSSGLAVNTGELFF.

This clonotype was seen more than once but under ten times. The gene calls are TRBV18 and TRBJ2-6; 9 bases line up with TRBD1. The CDR3 consists of 18 residues. Germline V lookup: CDR1 KGHSH, CDR2 LQKENI. J lost 0 bases, V lost 4 bases, and 7 bases had no gene match. CDR3: CASSLRTGAASGANVLTF. DNA of the CDR3: TGTGCCAGCTCACTAAGGACAGGGGCAGCCTCTGGGGCCAACGTCCTGACTTTC.

The rearrangement joins TRBV6-1 to TRBJ2-1; D gene unclear. The CDR3 runs 12 residues. Looked up from germline, CDR1 is MNHNS and CDR2 is SASEGT. V was shortened by 6 bases and J by 15 bases, with 18 bases between the two germline ends. CDR3 DNA: TGTGCCAGCAGGACCCCGAATCCCGCCCCGTTCTTC. Amino acids: CASRTPNPAPFF.